The TCR beta chain described here comes from a study of PD-L1 blockade in urothelial cancer. TCRdb's copy holds only in-frame clones and misses some; the assay was immunoSEQ multiplex PCR. The data show tens of thousands of clones, around 88% seen once. The CDR3 sequence is 14 residues long. In germline, CDR1 is LNHDA, CDR2 SQIVND (reference sequence). Trimming pared 5 bases from V and 9 bases from J, leaving 14 bases between. Time point here: pretreatment peripheral blood. This clone was observed a few times. This TCR was recovered from a man in his fifties or sixties with urothelial cancer. V usage is TRBV19 and J usage is TRBJ1-6; tentative D call: TRBD1 (6 bases). The sample here was PBMCs, taken around atezolizumab (anti-PD-L1) treatment. CDR3 nucleotides: TGTGCCAGTAGTTCCACAGGGTCCGGTTCACCCCTCCACTTT. This encodes CASSSTGSGSPLHF.